These 22 T cell receptor beta chains were all obtained from the same sample, sequenced in a study of regulatory T cells in long-lasting Graves disease. Construction of TCR beta libraries relied on iRepertoire HTBI primers and on Arm-PCR targeting CDR3 regions. TCRdb re-analysed the multiplex PCR reads in MiXCR, keeping a single row per CDR3 protein. The sample lists roughly 400,000 distinct CDR3 sequences; roughly 15% were seen once. Time point of the sample: newly diagnosed GD, antithyroid drugs for less than 3 months. There was RNA extracted from PBMCs, and the TCR library was made from it. This sample also appeared in a second study, on T cells in Graves' hyperthyroidism and ophthalmopathy.

The sample in question was peripheral blood mononuclear cells (PBMCs), obtained at new diagnosis, from a patient treated with antithyroid drugs. The source of these receptors is a young woman with Graves disease.

The V gene is TRBV2, the J gene TRBJ2-5, with D perhaps given as TRBD1 or TRBD2 (5 bases each). The germline CDR1 and CDR2 sequences are SNHLY and FYNNEI. CDR3 length equals 13 residues. V was trimmed by 7 bases and J by 1 base, leaving 10 bases between them. The CDR3 bases are TGTGCCAGCATTGGGGGTAGCCAAGAGACCCAGTACTTC. It yields the protein CASIGGSQETQYF.

At least ten counts were recorded for this clonotype. This rearrangement joins TRBV18 to TRBJ1-2; 8 nucleotides align to TRBD1. Trimming at V came to 4 bases and at J to 3 bases, leaving 1 base not matched to a gene. Germline V gene sequence: CDR1 KGHSH, CDR2 LQKENI. The CDR3 has 13 residues. For the CDR3, the DNA is TGTGCCAGCTCACAGGGACAGGACTATGGCTACACCTTC. Residues: CASSQGQDYGYTF.

The chain carries TRBV28 and TRBJ1-5, with 10 nucleotides matching TRBD1. The germline V gene encodes CDR1 MDHEN and CDR2 SYDVKM. V was clipped by 5 bases and J by 4 bases; unmatched bases: 14. CDR3 length: 18 amino acids. In DNA, the CDR3 is TGTGCCAGCAGTCTGACCGGGACAGGGGTAGGATATAATCAGCCCCAGCATTTT. Protein: CASSLTGTGVGYNQPQHF.

At least ten counts were recorded for this clonotype. This chain uses TRBV28 with TRBJ2-1; maybe TRBD2 (5 bases). From germline, CDR1 is MDHEN and CDR2 SYDVKM. The CDR3 has 10 amino acids. Trimming removed 11 bases from V and 10 bases from J, with 12 bases in between. The CDR3 region has the DNA TGTGCCTCAGGTCGGAGGGAGCAGTTCTTC. This translates into CASGRREQFF.

This clonotype was seen many times. The chain recombines TRBV5-6 with TRBJ1-1, with D hard to call. The V end was cut by 3 bases, the J end by 3 bases, with 3 bases between. This CDR3 comprises 11 residues. CDR1 is SGHDT and CDR2 is YYEEEE in the germline V gene. The CDR3 nucleotides read TGTGCCAGCAGCTGGGACACTGAAGCTTTCTTT. Protein: CASSWDTEAFF.

There are many counts of this clonotype. The chain has TRBV28 and TRBJ2-3; D gene ambiguous. Germline loops: CDR1 MDHEN, CDR2 SYDVKM. The CDR3 spans 15 residues. Trimming removed 2 bases from V and 2 bases from J, with 11 bases in between. The CDR3 DNA is TGTGCCAGCAGTTTACGAGCGAAAGCCACAGATACGCAGTATTTT. This encodes CASSLRAKATDTQYF.

Regarding this clonotype: Since a much larger clone is just one base distant, this may be a read error. The chain links TRBV19 to TRBJ2-7; a weak D match, TRBD2 (6 bases). The CDR3 length is 16 residues. Germline assignment: CDR1 LNHDA and CDR2 SQIVND (reference sequence). The CDR3 spells CASSGQAELASYEQHF. The CDR3 bases are TGTGCCAGTAGTGGTCAAGCGGAACTAGCTTCCTACGAGCAGCACTTC. Together with reference TRBV19 and TRBJ2-7, the CDR3 gives the full variable domain: DGGITQSPKYLFRKEGQNVTLSCEQNLNHDAMYWYRQDPGQGLRLIYYSQIVNDFQKGDIAEGYSVSREKKESFPLTVTSAQKNPTAFYLCASSGQAELASYEQHFGPGTRLTVT.

CDR3 amino acids: CASSIGPAESSYNEQFF. The CDR3 DNA follows: TGCGCCAGCAGCATTGGACCAGCGGAGAGCTCCTACAATGAGCAGTTCTTC. The chain uses TRBV5-1 and TRBJ2-1, with D possibly TRBD2 on 5 matching bases. Trimming shortened V by 4 bases and J by 0 bases, and 17 bases separated the two germline ends. Per germline, CDR1 SGHRS and CDR2 YFSETQ. This CDR3 has 17 amino acids.

V and J are TRBV30 and TRBJ2-3; perhaps TRBD2 as D (6 bases). CDR1 GTSNPN and CDR2 SVGIG come from the germline V gene (reference sequence). V was clipped by 0 bases and J by 0 bases, with 10 bases between them. The CDR3 length is 15 residues. The CDR3 loop reads CAWSVLAISTDTQYF. The CDR3 region has the DNA TGTGCCTGGAGTGTCCTAGCGATAAGCACAGATACGCAGTATTTT. Looking up the rest from reference TRBV30 and TRBJ2-3 gives the full variable domain: SQTIHQWPATLVQPVGSPLSLECTVEGTSNPNLYWYRQAAGRGLQLLFYSVGIGQISSEVPQNLSASRPQDRQFILSSKKLLLSDSGFYLCAWSVLAISTDTQYFGPGTRLTVL.

This clonotype has more than one count but fewer than ten. The V and J genes are TRBV4-2 and TRBJ1-4; D call uncertain. Germline assignment: CDR1 LGHNA and CDR2 YNFKEQ. The V end was cut by 6 bases, the J end by 5 bases, with 13 bases between. This CDR3 spans 14 amino acids. The CDR3 spells CASRLDGRNEKLFF. In DNA form, the CDR3 reads TGTGCCAGCAGACTAGACGGGCGGAATGAAAAACTGTTTTTT.

About this clonotype itself: A read error may explain this, as a much larger clone is one base away. The J gene is TRBJ2-3, the V gene TRBV12-3 or TRBV12-4; possibly TRBD1 for D (5 bases). The assigned J gene may be wrong: the sequence end matches TRBJ2-1 better. The CDR3 length is 13 residues. The CDR3 sequence is CASSPGHPYEQFF. DNA for the CDR3: TGTGCCAGCAGTCCCGGACACCCCTACGAGCAGTTCTTC.

The rearrangement uses TRBV19 and TRBJ1-4; D ambiguous. The CDR3 has 13 amino acids. Trimming left V 3 bases short and J 7 bases short, with 9 bases between. The germline gives CDR1 LNHDA, CDR2 SQIVND (reference sequence). CDR3 residues: CASSIPPAEKLFF. The CDR3 DNA reads as TGTGCCAGTAGTATCCCCCCGGCTGAAAAACTGTTTTTT.

The V call is TRBV27, the J call TRBJ1-6; D may be TRBD1 (5 bases). The CDR3 sequence is 16 residues long. From germline, CDR1 is MNHEY and CDR2 SMNVEV (reference sequence). V was clipped by 2 bases and J by 6 bases, with 14 bases between them. CDR3 amino acids: CASSLKGSPFNSPLHF. The CDR3 region has the DNA TGTGCCAGCAGTTTAAAGGGGAGTCCTTTTAATTCACCCCTCCACTTT.

This clonotype has a count of ten or more. The chain joins TRBV3-1 to TRBJ2-2; no firm D call. The CDR3 consists of 13 residues. V dropped 1 base and J dropped 4 bases, with 4 bases sitting between them. CDR1 LGHDT and CDR2 YNNKEL come from the germline V gene (reference sequence). The CDR3 loop reads CASSQVGTGELFF. Written as DNA, the CDR3 is TGTGCCAGCAGCCAAGTTGGCACCGGGGAGCTGTTTTTT.

This rearrangement joins TRBV15 to TRBJ1-1, with 11 bases that match TRBD1. Germline-derived CDR1 and CDR2 are LNHNV and YYDKDF (reference sequence). V shed 5 bases and J 5 bases; nucleotides not matched to a gene: 10. The CDR3 has 16 residues. Written as DNA, the CDR3 is TGTGCCACCAGCCCCCGGGACAGGGGGTCGGGGACTGAAGCTTTCTTT. This translates into CATSPRDRGSGTEAFF.

At least ten counts were recorded for this clonotype. The chain couples TRBV6-1 to TRBJ1-5, with D unclear. The CDR3 totals 15 residues. The V and J ends lost 3 bases and 1 base respectively, with 10 bases between them. The germline V gene has CDR1 MNHNS and CDR2 SASEGT. CDR3 protein: CASSDLTESNQPQHF. CDR3 DNA: TGTGCCAGCAGTGATCTCACAGAAAGCAATCAGCCCCAGCATTTT.

This clonotype showed up many times. The rearrangement links TRBV6-1 to TRBJ2-7; D uncertain. The CDR3 length is 14 residues. The germline V gene encodes CDR1 MNHNS and CDR2 SASEGT. Trimming cost V 6 bases and J 0 bases, with 12 bases left between them. In nucleotides, the CDR3 is TGTGCCAGCAGACGACTGGCCGGCTCCTACGAGCAGTACTTC. Translated, it gives CASRRLAGSYEQYF.

Comments on this clonotype: The missing conserved phenylalanine or tryptophan at the end of this CDR3 makes a read error likely. The rearrangement links TRBV6-1 to TRBJ1-2, with D maybe TRBD1 (5 bases). With 10 bases removed from V and 4 bases from J, the gap between germline ends came to 19 bases. CDR1 and CDR2 (germline): MNHNS, SASEGT. The CDR3 covers 14 residues. In nucleotides, the CDR3 is TGTGCCACTGCATCAGGAGGGGCGGTCTATGGCTACACCATC. This sequence encodes CATASGGAVYGYTI.

This clonotype was recorded at least ten times. The chain carries TRBV6-5 and TRBJ2-7; the D gene is possibly TRBD2 (6 bases). The CDR3 has 15 amino acids. The germline gives CDR1 MNHEY, CDR2 SVGAGI. Between the trimmed V and J ends, which lost 0 bases and 0 bases, there was a span of 9 bases. For the CDR3, the DNA is TGTGCCAGCAGTTACTCGGCGGGGAGCTCCTACGAGCAGTACTTC. Translated, it gives CASSYSAGSSYEQYF.

The V and J genes are TRBV4-1 and TRBJ1-2, with 7 bases fitting TRBD1. V gave up 2 bases and J gave up 5 bases; unmatched junction bases: 5. The CDR3 loop spans 14 amino acids. Germline-derived CDR1 and CDR2 are MGHRA and YSYEKL. The CDR3 spells CASSQQDRDYGYTF. The DNA of the CDR3 is TGCGCCAGCAGCCAACAAGACAGGGATTATGGCTACACCTTC.

The sample holds a few counts of this clonotype. One end of the junction varies from germline; a read error may be responsible. The chain combines TRBV5-1 with TRBJ2-1; weak D call: TRBD1 (6 bases). This CDR3 is 11 amino acids long. The germline CDR1 and CDR2 sequences are SGHRS and YFSETQ. CDR3: CASVRGNEQFF. The CDR3 bases are TGTGCCAGCGTCAGGGGTAATGAGCAGTTCTTC.

This clonotype has only a few counts. The chain couples TRBV12-3 or TRBV12-4 to TRBJ2-2; D not resolved. The CDR3 is 14 amino acids. Trimming removed 0 bases from V and 8 bases from J, with 10 bases in between. The CDR3 sequence is CASSLASFSGELFF. CDR3 coding DNA: TGTGCCAGCAGTTTAGCGAGTTTTTCAGGGGAGCTGTTTTTT.